This note documents a single T cell receptor beta chain sequence. This clone was counted between two and nine times. This clone's antigen is unknown. It has no much larger one-base neighbor in the sample; base qualities were not kept. Donors formed part of the validation cohort, which comprised about 130 subjects and was distinct from the first cohort of fewer than 750 subjects. Libraries were made using the immunoSEQ multiplex PCR assay. Concerning the study's data processing: A statistical classification framework was built to diagnose cytomegalovirus status from the catalog of TCR beta chain sequences. In TCRdb, the immuneACCESS table is reduced to in-frame sequences with V and J assigned. These tables do not hold every clone; where another copy was compared, an unresolved V gene accounts for under half, and the others remain unexplained. That table furnishes V, J and clone size, whereas the DNA furnished D and trimming. This sample has 89,000 or so clones in its table, and 80% to 95% of those were observed once. The ten biggest clones cover around 1.1% of the sample.

V trim: 2 bases; J trim: 6 bases; unmatched bases: 20. Based on the germline V gene, the CDR1 and CDR2 sequences are SGHVS and FQNEAQ. The CDR3 holds 20 amino acids from the cysteine to the phenylalanine. The sequence is cut down to CDR3 DNA, 60 bases in frame from base 1. This record belongs to a study of cytomegalovirus exposure and HLA in healthy donors (dated by TCRdb to the late 2010s). The study in broad terms: According to a later analysis, one platform produced both the roughly 130 validation repertoires and the roughly 660 repertoires of the first cohort. Besides the first cohort of 550 to 750 subjects, a separate validation cohort made up of 120 or so different subjects was used. To predict cytomegalovirus infection status, the study brought together high-throughput TCR immunosequencing, statistical association of individual TCRs with disease status, and machine learning. The study aimed to test whether signatures of past pathogen exposure could be identified by cataloging public T cell receptors. Broad study findings and their caveats: A later analysis lacked HLA typing for the validation cohort, so it scored co-occurrence in that cohort across all 130 or so repertoires. The authors suggested that the approach could potentially be generalized to other disease states and immunological phenotypes. The study listed 150 to 200 TCR beta chains as associated with cytomegalovirus. A few of the identified cytomegalovirus-associated TCR beta chains were confirmed in vitro to be specific for cytomegalovirus antigens. In a later analysis, TCRs clustered in the first cohort were found to also tend to co-occur in the roughly 120 validation repertoires, with approximately 94% of cluster scores above 0. While some public TCRs were present in many individuals, most TCR sequences turned up only very rarely across donors. The classifier was reported to diagnose cytomegalovirus status with high specificity and sensitivity in both the original cohort and the validation cohort.

The sample taken for sequencing was PBMCs. This TCR derives from a woman aged 25 to 39 in good health and CMV-seropositive. The chain is encoded by TRBV7-8 joined to TRBJ2-3; 10 bases in between match TRBD2. The bases read TGTGCCAGCAGCTTAATGGGGTTGGGTCTAGCGGGAGCAGTGGTGGATACGCAGTATTTT. This encodes CASSLMGLGLAGAVVDTQYF. When the CDR3 is completed using the reference TRBV7-8 and TRBJ2-3 genes on either side, the full variable domain is GAGVSQSPRYKVAKRGQDVALRCDPISGHVSLFWYQQALGQGPEFLTYFQNEAQLDKSGLPSDRFFAERPEGSVSTLKIQRTQQEDSAVYLCASSLMGLGLAGAVVDTQYFGPGTRLTVL.